This entry features one TCR beta chain sequence. This clone's antigen is unknown. One base away there is no much larger clone; base qualities are not given. The data are from a study of CD8+CD57+ T cells in acquired aplastic anemia (dated by TCRdb to 2016 to 2018). For context, the study as a whole: DNA extracted from sorted CD4+ and CD8+ cells had a mean of roughly 3.4 ug, with a range of roughly 0.17 to 30 ug. An average of roughly 10 million reads for CD4+ cells and 11.0 million reads for CD8+ cells was obtained from healthy donor samples. Beyond this particular receptor, the publication reports: Patients and healthy controls showed no significant difference in CD8+ Simpson's diversity (P=0.060). Around 28 CD8+ CDR3 sequences were found to be shared between patients and controls, but these sequences appeared to be highly expressed in patients and within the immunodominant clones of the patients.

V was cut back by 6 bases and J by 11 bases, leaving a gap of 21 bases between them. From the germline V gene (reference sequence), CDR1 is DFQATT and CDR2 is SNEGSKA. The CDR3 numbers 13 residues from cysteine through phenylalanine. The read is trimmed to its CDR3 DNA, 39 bases read in frame from base 1. Genomic DNA served as template for TCR beta VDJ combination and CDR3 sequence profiling. TCR repertoire sequencing was run on an Illumina HiSeq 2000. The study's processing was this. Repertoires were assessed using TRBV/TRBJ rearrangement plots, CDR3 size and DJ length profiles, and Simpson's diversity index. The most abundant DNA sequence in the deep sequencing data was taken as the immunodominant clone. CDR3 amino acid sequences were screened for sharing across subjects and compared with published repertoires and the VDJdb database. TCRdb cleaned the public reads at Q25 with fastp, built clones with MiXCR and kept in-frame beta chains. A single entry per CDR3 protein holds the most common genes and DNA from its merged rows. The V and J calls come from TCRdb's annotation, not from the publication. Counted in this sample were some 170,000 distinct CDR3 sequences; just under 45% of them appeared once. The ten largest account for 1.1% of the sample.

The study deep-sequenced TCR repertoires of sorted CD4+ and CD8+ blood T cells from severe aplastic anemia patients and healthy subjects. Ficoll-Paque density gradient centrifugation was used to isolate peripheral blood mononuclear cells. Before DNA extraction, CD4+ and CD8+ T cells were sorted with FACS or magnetic beads. The chain couples TRBV20-1 to TRBJ2-3; TRBD2 is a weak D gene call, 5 bases matching. This receptor was taken from a human donor in good health. The specimen sequenced was sorted CD4+, CD8+, or CD8+CD57+ T cells (not recorded which) from PBMCs. The DNA is TGCAGTGCGTCCGGAGCGGAAGGCAATGAGCAGTATTTT. It translates as CSASGAEGNEQYF.